This TCR beta chain was identified during a study of Graves' ophthalmopathy and Graves' hyperthyroidism. Study-level points and caveats: Prediction of ophthalmopathy progression reached roughly 70% sensitivity and 72% to 80% specificity. Discriminating ophthalmopathy from stable hyperthyroidism, a 13-signature model attained a sensitivity of about 88% and a specificity of just under 84%. In blood appeared most of the expanded thyroid clonotypes whose frequency exceeded 0.001.

Hyperthyroidism patients, aged 18 to 65, were newly diagnosed, under 2 months' duration. Amplification of TCR beta CDR3 regions used RNA transcripts. After a first-round RT-PCR with HTBI primers, a second-round multiplex PCR was run. From the multiplex PCR reads, TCRdb called clonotypes with MiXCR, one entry per CDR3 protein. The sample consists of some 1.1 million distinct CDR3 sequences, less than 45% of them appearing once. A note on this clonotype: No antigen is known for it.

Trimming stripped 6 bases from V and 2 bases from J, with 10 bases between. The CDR3 consists of 12 residues. Germline values: CDR1 SQVTM, CDR2 ANQGSEA. The sequence was obtained from an adult man with Graves' hyperthyroidism. The genes are TRBV29-1 and TRBJ1-2; possible D gene TRBD1, 5 bases. Sequencing used peripheral blood or thyroid tissue (not recorded which). CDR3 in DNA: TGCAGCGTCCTTTGGGGGAACTATGGCTACACCTTC. Its translation is CSVLWGNYGYTF. The variable domain in full, completed from reference TRBV29-1 and TRBJ1-2, reads SAVISQKPSRDICQRGTSLTIQCQVDSQVTMMFWYRQQPGQSLTLIATANQGSEATYESGFVIDKFPISRPNLTFSTLTVSNMSPEDSSIYLCSVLWGNYGYTFGSGTRLTVV.